One sample yielded the 10 T cell receptor beta chains listed below, sequenced in a study of blood T cell repertoires in COVID-19. Using immunoSEQ multiplex PCR, the repertoire was profiled, and TCRdb retains in-frame clones only, with some absent. Among more than 300,000 clones listed, roughly 90% were seen once. The sample comprised PBMCs or T cells enriched from blood (not recorded which). The source is a woman aged 25 to 45 who had recovered from COVID-19.

The J gene is TRBJ2-2, the V gene TRBV14; 7 bases map to TRBD2. Germline V lookup: CDR1 SGHDN, CDR2 FVKESK. The junction had 6 bases not matched to a gene; V was cut back by 2 bases and J by 6 bases. The CDR3 has 15 residues. Written as DNA, the CDR3 is TGTGCCAGCAGCCAACGGCCACTAGCGTCCGGGGAGCTGTTTTTT. As protein: CASSQRPLASGELFF. The full variable domain, completed using reference TRBV14 and TRBJ2-2, is EAGVTQFPSHSVIEKGQTVTLRCDPISGHDNLYWYRRVMGKEIKFLLHFVKESKQDESGMPNNRFLAERTGGTYSTLKVQPAELEDSGVYFCASSQRPLASGELFFGEGSRLTVL.

The chain has TRBV3-1 (or the pseudogene TRBV3-2) and TRBJ2-3; the match to TRBD1 covers 9 bases. CDR1 is LGHDT and CDR2 is YNNKEL in the germline V gene (reference sequence). The CDR3 extends over 15 amino acids. The V segment lost 6 bases and the J segment 6 bases; nucleotides outside the gene matches: 10. CDR3 in amino acids: CASRSDRGEGDTQYF. The CDR3 DNA sequence: TGTGCCAGCAGATCGGACAGGGGAGAAGGGGATACGCAGTATTTT.

Only a few counts were recorded for this clone. J is TRBJ2-2 and V is TRBV5-1; 8 bases map to TRBD1. The CDR3 has 15 amino acids. Germline CDR1 reads SGHRS; CDR2 reads YFSETQ. J was trimmed by 1 base and V by 4 bases; bases with no gene match: 3. DNA for the CDR3: TGCGCCAGCAGCCCGGGGACAGGGAACACCGGGGAGCTGTTTTTT. It is translated as CASSPGTGNTGELFF.

The chain uses TRBV19 and TRBJ2-3; D gene ambiguous. This CDR3 comprises 14 residues. The germline V gene encodes CDR1 LNHDA and CDR2 SQIVND (reference sequence). Trimming stripped 5 bases from V and 2 bases from J, with 11 bases between. CDR3 DNA: TGTGCCAGTAGTCTGGCTCCAGACACAGATACGCAGTATTTT. Translation gives CASSLAPDTDTQYF.

This clone has just a few counts. The V and J genes are TRBV18 and TRBJ1-1; 9 bases fit TRBD1. V dropped 3 bases and J dropped 1; count of bases not matched to a gene: 6. CDR1 and CDR2 (germline): KGHSH, LQKENI. This CDR3 comprises 16 residues. The CDR3 sequence is CASSPLGQGKNTEAFF. Written as DNA, the CDR3 is TGTGCCAGCTCACCCCTAGGACAGGGGAAGAACACTGAAGCTTTCTTT.

There are a few counts of this clone. The CDR3 DNA reads TGTGCCAGTAGTATAAGCGGAGGTCCCGGGGAGCTGTTTTTT. Translating it yields CASSISGGPGELFF. V is TRBV19 and J is TRBJ2-2; D possibly corresponds to TRBD2 (5 bases). CDR1 LNHDA and CDR2 SQIVND come from the germline V gene (reference sequence). The CDR3 has 14 residues. V shed 2 bases and J shed 6 bases, with 10 bases lying between them.

This chain joins TRBV7-2 and TRBJ1-1, with D possibly matching TRBD1 (5 bases). Germline CDR1 is SGHTA and CDR2 is FQGNSA. The V end lost 5 bases, the J end lost 6 bases, and 19 bases lay between the germline ends. The CDR3 is 15 residues long. The CDR3 coding sequence is TGTGCCAGCAGCGCCGACAGATCCTCAAGGTCTGAAGCTTTCTTT. It yields the protein CASSADRSSRSEAFF. Using reference TRBV7-2 and TRBJ1-1 for the parts outside the CDR3, the full variable domain is GAGVSQSPSNKVTEKGKDVELRCDPISGHTALYWYRQSLGQGLEFLIYFQGNSAPDKSGLPSDRFSAERTGGSVSTLTIQRTQQEDSAVYLCASSADRSSRSEAFFGQGTRLTVV.

This sequence joins TRBV7-9 and TRBJ2-6; 12 positions agree with TRBD2. V shed 5 bases, J shed 0 bases, and the junction held 8 bases outside the gene matches. CDR3 length equals 19 residues. The germline CDR1 and CDR2 sequences are SEHNR and FQNEAQ (reference sequence). The CDR3 loop reads CASSRQLAGGSSGANVLTF. The CDR3 bases are TGTGCCAGCAGCCGCCAACTAGCGGGAGGTAGCTCTGGGGCCAACGTCCTGACTTTC. The full variable domain, with the rest looked up from reference TRBV7-9 and TRBJ2-6, is DTGVSQNPRHKITKRGQNVTFRCDPISEHNRLYWYRQTLGQGPEFLTYFQNEAQLEKSRLLSDRFSAERPKGSFSTLEIQRTEQGDSAMYLCASSRQLAGGSSGANVLTFGAGSRLTVL.

The J gene is TRBJ2-7, the V gene TRBV28, with 11 bases identical to TRBD2. The CDR3 sequence is 13 residues long. Trimming removed 10 bases from V and 1 base from J; junction bases left unmatched: 3. Germline V CDR1 and CDR2: MDHEN, SYDVKM. Here the CDR3 DNA reads TGTGCCACCGTAGCGGGAGGGTCCTACGAGCAGTACTTC. It encodes CATVAGGSYEQYF.

This clone occurred once. At the DNA level, this CDR3 is encoded by other sequences in the same sample as well. This chain joins TRBV9 and TRBJ1-6; D gene ambiguous. The germline gives CDR1 SGDLS, CDR2 YYNGEE. V was trimmed by 3 bases and J by 7 bases, leaving 8 bases between them. The CDR3 length is 13 residues. The CDR3 reads CASSEAGNSPLHF. The CDR3 DNA sequence: TGTGCCAGCAGCGAGGCGGGGAATTCACCCCTCCACTTT. Together with reference TRBV9 and TRBJ1-6, the CDR3 gives the full variable domain: DSGVTQTPKHLITATGQRVTLRCSPRSGDLSVYWYQQSLDQGLQFLIQYYNGEERAKGNILERFSAQQFPDLHSELNLSSLELGDSALYFCASSEAGNSPLHFGNGTRLTVT.